What follows is one T cell receptor beta chain and its context. This clonotype has more than one count but fewer than ten. No antigen is known for it. No base quality values were provided; no much bigger clone lies one nucleotide off. Library preparation employed RACE. The sequencer was a NextSeq 500. During library preparation, unique molecular identifiers were attached to individual cDNA molecules so that TCRs could be counted quantitatively and reproducibly. Both TCR alpha and TCR beta chains were sequenced from each blood RNA sample. Concerning the study's data processing: Samples had a median of approximately 93,000 TCRs, with a range from about 20,000 to 690,600. The Decombinator software suite was used to annotate the V, J and CDR3 of the TCR reads. Every sample was subsampled to the same number of TCRs (28,000) for the PS versus PT1 abundance plots. TCRs were defined as expanded if absent before sensitization and observed at least eight times at the 2-week time point. TCRdb cleaned the public reads at Q25 with fastp, built clones with MiXCR and kept in-frame beta chains. For every CDR3 protein sequence, its rows merge into one entry that carries the most common genes and DNA. These V and J calls originate from TCRdb's pipeline instead of the authors' own analysis. The sample records more than 100,000 distinct CDR3 sequences, roughly an eighth of which are singletons. The biggest ten clones account for about 0.9% of the sample.

This specimen's time point label, interpreted: patch test 1, 2 weeks after DPC sensitization. Reading the label with the study, this specimen's treatment or condition is: therapeutic diphenylcyclopropenone sensitization with weekly scalp DPC. Blood at each patch-test visit was drawn before the patch test was applied. Patients were eligible if aged 18 to 70, diagnosed with alopecia and judged suitable for DPC therapy, and pregnant patients were excluded. Total RNA was extracted from unfractionated whole blood that had been collected in Tempus Blood RNA tubes. The data were obtained in a study of human T cells and chemical hapten exposure (dated by TCRdb to the early 2020s). Context from the whole study: For sensitization, 2% DPC in acetone was applied to an approximately 2 cm by approximately 2 cm area of upper inner arm skin. Libraries were combined into a pool for sequencing, and differences in TCR yield between samples came mainly from small differences in library volumes within the pool. Patch tests used Finn chambers with 0.01% DPC on the upper back, scored after 6 days by International Contact Dermatitis Research Group standards. Weekly therapeutic DPC doses were additionally applied to the scalp of patients throughout the roughly 25-week study period. The patient cohort, mostly female, included alopecia areata with under or over 50% scalp involvement, alopecia totalis and alopecia universalis. About 29 alopecia patients gave blood for TCR sequencing at one to four time points (pre-sensitization, 2, 6 and 24 weeks). Blood samples were taken from patients before sensitization (week 0) and at 2, 6 and about 24 weeks after DPC sensitization. This study followed changes in the peripheral blood TCR repertoire in vivo during primary and secondary sensitization of alopecia patients to the hapten diphenylcyclopropenone (DPC).

Reading from cysteine to phenylalanine, the CDR3 counts 14 amino acids. The DNA shown is the 42-base CDR3, in frame from base 1. Relative to germline, V is 1 base shorter and J is 1 base shorter, with 7 bases between their ends. The full study reports these points: Repeated subsampling changed both the strength of the expansion versus patch-test correlation and the threshold at which the correlation became significant. The number of TCRs above 1 in 1000 frequency did not change with DPC sensitization; there was no evidence of global repertoire structure alterations. The number of PT1 expanded TCRs positively correlated with patch test score, significant at thresholds 8, 16 and 32 but not 4. Alopecia, a presumed autoimmune disease, was present in all patients, so the immune response of the patients might differ from that of healthy individuals. Compared with pre-sensitization or healthy control sets, expanded TCRs formed significantly more large CDR3 similarity clusters, which is consistent with antigen-driven responses.

This sequence was found in a man younger than 35 with alopecia areata. Some clones in this sample may be carry-over from other donors' samples. The starting material was whole blood, obtained in connection with sensitization to the hapten diphenylcyclopropenone (DPC). The V gene is TRBV12-3 or TRBV12-4 and the J gene is TRBJ1-1; the D gene lacks a confident call. The DNA is as follows: TGTGCCAGCAGTTTAGTCTTGCGGAACACTGAAGCTTTCTTT. This gives the protein CASSLVLRNTEAFF.